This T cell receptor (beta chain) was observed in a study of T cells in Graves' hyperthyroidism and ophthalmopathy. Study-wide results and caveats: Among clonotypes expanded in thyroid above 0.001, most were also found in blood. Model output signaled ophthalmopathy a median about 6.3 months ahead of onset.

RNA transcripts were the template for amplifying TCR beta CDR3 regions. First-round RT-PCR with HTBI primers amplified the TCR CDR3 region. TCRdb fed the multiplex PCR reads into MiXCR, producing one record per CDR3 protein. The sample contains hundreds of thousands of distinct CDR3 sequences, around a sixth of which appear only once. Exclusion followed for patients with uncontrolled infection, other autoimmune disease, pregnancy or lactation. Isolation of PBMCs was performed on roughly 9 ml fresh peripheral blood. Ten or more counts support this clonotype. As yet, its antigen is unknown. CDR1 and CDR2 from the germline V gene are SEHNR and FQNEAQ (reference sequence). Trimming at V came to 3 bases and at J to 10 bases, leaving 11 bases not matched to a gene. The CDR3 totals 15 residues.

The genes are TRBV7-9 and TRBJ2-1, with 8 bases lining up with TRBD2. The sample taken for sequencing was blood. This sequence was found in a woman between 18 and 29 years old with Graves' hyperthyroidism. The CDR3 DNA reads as TGTGCCAGCAGCTTCCCCAGCGGGGGTTTAGAGGAGCAGTTCTTC. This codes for CASSFPSGGLEEQFF. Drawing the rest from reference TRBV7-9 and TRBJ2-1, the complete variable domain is DTGVSQNPRHKITKRGQNVTFRCDPISEHNRLYWYRQTLGQGPEFLTYFQNEAQLEKSRLLSDRFSAERPKGSFSTLEIQRTEQGDSAMYLCASSFPSGGLEEQFFGPGTRLTVL.